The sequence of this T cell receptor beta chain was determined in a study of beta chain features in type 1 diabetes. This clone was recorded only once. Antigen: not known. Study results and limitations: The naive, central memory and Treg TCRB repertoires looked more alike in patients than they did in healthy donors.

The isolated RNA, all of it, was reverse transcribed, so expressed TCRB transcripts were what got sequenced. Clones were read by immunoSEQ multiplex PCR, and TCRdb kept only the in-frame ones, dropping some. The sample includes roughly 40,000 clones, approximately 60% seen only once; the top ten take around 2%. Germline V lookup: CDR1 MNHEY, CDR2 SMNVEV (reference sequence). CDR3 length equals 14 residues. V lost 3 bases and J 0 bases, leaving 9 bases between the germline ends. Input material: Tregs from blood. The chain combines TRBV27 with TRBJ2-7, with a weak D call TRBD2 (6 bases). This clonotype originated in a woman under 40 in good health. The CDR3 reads CASSFSGPSYEQYF. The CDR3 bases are TGTGCCAGCAGTTTCAGCGGGCCCTCCTACGAGCAGTACTTC.